This passage covers 8 T cell receptor beta chains from one sample sequenced in a study of blood T cell repertoires in COVID-19. This table comes from immunoSEQ multiplex PCR, and its TCRdb copy is limited to in-frame clones, with some not included. The sample gives about 280,000 clones, around 90% of which show up once; 2% to 2.5% is in the top ten. The sample was peripheral blood. The source of these receptors is a woman between 45 and 60 years old who had recovered from COVID-19.

This clone was detected once. The rearrangement uses TRBV19 and TRBJ2-3; TRBD2 aligns across 8 bases. V lost 5 bases and J lost 10; bases outside the gene matches: 5. The CDR3 is 12 amino acids. Germline CDR1 is LNHDA and CDR2 is SQIVND (reference sequence). Written as DNA, the CDR3 is TGTGCCAGTAGTGCCGGACTAGCTCCGCAGTATTTT. Its protein product is CASSAGLAPQYF.

The chain couples TRBV3-1 (or the pseudogene TRBV3-2) to TRBJ1-4; 10 nucleotides match TRBD1. J lost 3 bases, V lost 1 base, and 8 bases had no gene match. The germline CDR1 and CDR2 sequences are LGHDT and YNNKEL (reference sequence). The CDR3 covers 18 residues. CDR3 coding DNA: TGTGCCAGCAGCCAAGGGCCGGGACAGGGGCAGTCTAATGAAAAACTGTTTTTT. Translation gives CASSQGPGQGQSNEKLFF.

The chain recombines TRBV19 with TRBJ2-7; 9 bases match TRBD2. The CDR3 is 15 amino acids. Germline V CDR1 and CDR2: LNHDA, SQIVND (reference sequence). V lost 5 bases to trimming and J lost 7 bases; unmatched junction nucleotides: 12. The CDR3 nucleotides are TGTGCCAGTAGTCTCTTCGTAGCGGGAGTTCAAGAGCAGTACTTC. It codes for CASSLFVAGVQEQYF.

The rearrangement uses TRBV14 and TRBJ1-3; TRBD1 is a possible D gene (6 bases). Germline assignment: CDR1 SGHDN and CDR2 FVKESK. Trimming stripped 6 bases from V and 4 bases from J, with 19 bases between. The CDR3 totals 16 residues. The CDR3 sequence is CASSPRYPGAGNTIYF. The CDR3 DNA sequence: TGTGCCAGCAGTCCAAGATATCCAGGGGCGGGAAACACCATATATTTT.

V usage is TRBV27 and J usage is TRBJ1-1, with TRBD1 matching over 7 bases. V lost 0 bases and J lost 10; bases outside the gene matches: 11. This CDR3 has 15 residues. Germline-derived CDR1 and CDR2 are MNHEY and SMNVEV (reference sequence). The CDR3 region has the DNA TGTGCCAGCAGTTTATCCGGGAGGGGGCGGCGTGCAGCTTTCTTT. Its protein product is CASSLSGRGRRAAFF.

The V and J genes are TRBV5-5 and TRBJ2-2, with no clear D. V lost 0 bases, J lost 5 bases, and 8 bases lay in between. The CDR3 runs 14 residues. In germline, CDR1 is SGHKS, CDR2 YYEKEE (reference sequence). The CDR3 is CASSLGLSTGELFF. The CDR3 DNA sequence: TGTGCCAGCAGCTTGGGACTTTCAACCGGGGAGCTGTTTTTT.

This CDR3 reads CAWSGYKPGQSWGANVLTF. CDR3 sequence (DNA): TGTGCCTGGAGTGGATACAAACCTGGACAGTCTTGGGGGGCCAACGTCCTGACTTTC. This chain links TRBV30 with TRBJ2-6; a possible D gene is TRBD1 (6 bases). Germline CDR1 is GTSNPN and CDR2 is SVGIG (reference sequence). The CDR3 consists of 19 residues. V was shortened by 1 base and J by 4 bases, with 23 bases between the two germline ends.

V gene TRBV29-1 combines with J gene TRBJ2-5, with D possibly TRBD1 on 6 matching bases. CDR1 is SQVTM, CDR2 ANQGSEA, per germline. V was pared by 1 base and J by 4 bases, with 10 bases between. This CDR3 is 13 amino acids long. The CDR3 reads CSVEGGQGETQYF. CDR3 in DNA: TGCAGCGTTGAAGGGGGGCAGGGAGAGACCCAGTACTTC.